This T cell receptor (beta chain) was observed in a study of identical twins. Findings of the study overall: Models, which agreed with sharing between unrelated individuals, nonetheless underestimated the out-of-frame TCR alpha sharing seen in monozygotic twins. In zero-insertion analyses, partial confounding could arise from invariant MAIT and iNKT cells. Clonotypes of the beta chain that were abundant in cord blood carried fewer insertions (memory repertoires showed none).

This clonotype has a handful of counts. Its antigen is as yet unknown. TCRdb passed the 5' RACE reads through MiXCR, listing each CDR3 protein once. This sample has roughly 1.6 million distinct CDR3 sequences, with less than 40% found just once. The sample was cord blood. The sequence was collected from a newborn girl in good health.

DNA for the CDR3: TGCGCCAGCAGCTTGGCCTTTAATCCCGGGGAGCTGTTTTTT. Amino acids: CASSLAFNPGELFF. V gene TRBV5-1 combines with J gene TRBJ2-2; no firm D call. Trimming removed 0 bases from V and 6 bases from J, with 9 bases in between. This CDR3 is 14 amino acids long. Germline V gives CDR1 SGHRS, CDR2 YFSETQ.